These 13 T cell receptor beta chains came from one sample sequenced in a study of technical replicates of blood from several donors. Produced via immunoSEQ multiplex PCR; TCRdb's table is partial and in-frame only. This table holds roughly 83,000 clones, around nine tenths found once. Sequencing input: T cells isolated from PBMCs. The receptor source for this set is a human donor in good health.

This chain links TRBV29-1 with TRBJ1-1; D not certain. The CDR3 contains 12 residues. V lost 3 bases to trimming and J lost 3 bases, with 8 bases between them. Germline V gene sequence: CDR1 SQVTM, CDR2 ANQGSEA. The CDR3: CSVDEGYTEAFF. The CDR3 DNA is TGCAGCGTTGATGAGGGATACACTGAAGCTTTCTTT.

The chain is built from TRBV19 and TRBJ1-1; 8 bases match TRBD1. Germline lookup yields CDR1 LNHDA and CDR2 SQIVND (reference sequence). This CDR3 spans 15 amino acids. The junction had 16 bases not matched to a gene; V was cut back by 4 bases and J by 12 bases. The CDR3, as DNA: TGTGCCAGTAGTACGACAGGGGAGGGCAAACCGAAGACTTTCTTT. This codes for CASSTTGEGKPKTFF.

The CDR3 sequence: CASSQAMGGPSSYNEQFF. In nucleotides, the CDR3 is TGCGCCAGCAGCCAAGCCATGGGGGGGCCAAGCTCCTACAATGAGCAGTTCTTC. This chain connects TRBV4-1 to TRBJ2-1; a weak D match, TRBD2 (7 bases). Germline V gene sequence: CDR1 MGHRA, CDR2 YSYEKL. CDR3 length: 18 amino acids. Trimming removed 1 base at V and 0 bases at J, with 16 bases between.

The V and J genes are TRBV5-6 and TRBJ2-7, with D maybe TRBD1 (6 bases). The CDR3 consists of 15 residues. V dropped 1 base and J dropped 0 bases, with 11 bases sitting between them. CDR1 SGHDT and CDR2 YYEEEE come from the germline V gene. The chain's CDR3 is CASSLFTGSSYEQYF. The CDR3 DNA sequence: TGTGCCAGCAGCTTGTTCACAGGGAGCTCCTACGAGCAGTACTTC.

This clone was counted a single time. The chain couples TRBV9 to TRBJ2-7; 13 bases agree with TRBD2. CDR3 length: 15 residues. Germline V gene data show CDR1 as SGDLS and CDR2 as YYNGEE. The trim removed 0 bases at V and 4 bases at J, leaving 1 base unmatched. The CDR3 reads CASSVGLAGGYEQYF. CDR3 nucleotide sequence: TGTGCCAGCAGCGTAGGACTAGCGGGGGGATACGAGCAGTACTTC.

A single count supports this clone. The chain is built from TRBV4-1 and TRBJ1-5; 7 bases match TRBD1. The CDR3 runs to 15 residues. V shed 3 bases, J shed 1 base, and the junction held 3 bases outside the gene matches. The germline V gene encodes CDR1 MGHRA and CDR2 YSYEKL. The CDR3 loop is CASSQGGQSNQPQHF. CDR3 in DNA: TGCGCCAGCAGCCAGGGGGGACAGAGCAATCAGCCCCAGCATTTT.

The CDR3 DNA is TGTGCCAGCAGCAGAGAGTCGCTCGAGACCCAGTACTTC. Translation gives CASSRESLETQYF. The chain is built from TRBV9 and TRBJ2-5; D is unresolved. CDR1 is SGDLS, CDR2 YYNGEE, per germline. V was shortened by 4 bases and J by 5 bases, with 12 bases between the two germline ends. The CDR3 is 13 amino acids.

For the CDR3, the DNA is TGTGCCAGCAGCCAGTTCGTGACAGGGTACCTCAAAAACATTCAGTACTTC. The encoded protein is CASSQFVTGYLKNIQYF. The genes are TRBV7-9 and TRBJ2-4, with 7 bases matching TRBD1. J was trimmed by 3 bases and V by 5 bases; bases with no gene match: 13. The germline V gene encodes CDR1 SEHNR and CDR2 FQNEAQ (reference sequence). CDR3 length: 17 amino acids.

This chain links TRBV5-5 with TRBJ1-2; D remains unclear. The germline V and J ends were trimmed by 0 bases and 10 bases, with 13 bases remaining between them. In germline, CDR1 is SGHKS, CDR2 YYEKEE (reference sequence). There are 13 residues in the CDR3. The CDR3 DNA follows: TGTGCCAGCAGCTTGGTTTTTCGAGATGACTACACCTTC. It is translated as CASSLVFRDDYTF.

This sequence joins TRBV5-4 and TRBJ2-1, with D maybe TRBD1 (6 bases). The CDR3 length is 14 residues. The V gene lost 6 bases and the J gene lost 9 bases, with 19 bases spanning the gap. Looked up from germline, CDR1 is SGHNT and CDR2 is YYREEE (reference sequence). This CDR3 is CASNQYRDNGEQFF. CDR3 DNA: TGTGCCAGCAATCAGTACCGGGACAACGGTGAGCAGTTCTTC.

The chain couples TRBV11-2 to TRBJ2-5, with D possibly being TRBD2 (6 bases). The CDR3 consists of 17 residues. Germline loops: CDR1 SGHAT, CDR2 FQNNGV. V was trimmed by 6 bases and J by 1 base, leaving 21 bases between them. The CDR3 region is CASSLGGPARGQETQYF. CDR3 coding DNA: TGTGCCAGCAGTTTGGGTGGTCCCGCGCGGGGCCAAGAGACCCAGTACTTC.

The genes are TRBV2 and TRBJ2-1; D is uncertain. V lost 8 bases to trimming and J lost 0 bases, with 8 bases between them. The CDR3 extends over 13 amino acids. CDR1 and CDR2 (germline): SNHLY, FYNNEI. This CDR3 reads CASGSSSYNEQFF. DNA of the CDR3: TGTGCCAGCGGTTCGAGCTCCTACAATGAGCAGTTCTTC.

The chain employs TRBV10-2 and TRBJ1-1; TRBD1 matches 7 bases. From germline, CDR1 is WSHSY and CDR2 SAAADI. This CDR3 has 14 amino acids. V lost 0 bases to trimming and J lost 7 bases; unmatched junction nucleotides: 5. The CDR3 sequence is CASSESVGGREAFF. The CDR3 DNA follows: TGCGCCAGCAGTGAGTCGGTAGGGGGCCGTGAAGCTTTCTTT.